The rows below give T cell receptor beta chains drawn from one sample of a study of T cells expressing NK-cell markers. After re-calling the 5' RACE reads, TCRdb lists one entry per CDR3 protein, DNA absent. This repertoire includes about 540,000 distinct CDR3 sequences. The specimen was blood T cells: a sorted CD56 or NKG2C T cell subset, CD4+ or CD8+ T cells, or bulk PBMC T cells (not recorded which). These receptor sequences come from a man aged 18 to 29 in good health. Both conserved end residues are part of each CDR3.

J,V,CDR3
TRBJ2-4,TRBV6-2/TRBV6-3,CASNRGSDIQYF
TRBJ1-1,TRBV29-1,CSAIRPPMNTEAFF
TRBJ2-3,TRBV27,CASSSPGFGTDTQYF
TRBJ2-7,TRBV7-6,CASSGRDSREQYF
TRBJ1-5,TRBV6-2/TRBV6-3,CASNGIDSRRNQPQHF
TRBJ2-1,TRBV5-1,CAGTSGGAIQFF
TRBJ2-3,TRBV7-8,CASSQPGVTDTQYF
TRBJ2-3,TRBV3-1,CASSQGIVAGRTDTQYF
TRBJ2-4,TRBV21-1,CASSKAGSLAKNIQYF
TRBJ2-1,TRBV27,CASSPHERMSSYNEQFF
TRBJ2-2,TRBV25-1,CASSDPGTTNTGELFF
TRBJ2-3,TRBV5-1,CASSPVGTSGSLTDTQYF
TRBJ2-7,TRBV6-5,CASSYEGVGNEQYF
TRBJ1-1,TRBV12-3/TRBV12-4,CASSGGVGAEAFF
TRBJ2-1,TRBV27,CASGSTGTFDEQFF
TRBJ2-5,TRBV18,CASSPATSRGETQYF
TRBJ1-2,TRBV12-3/TRBV12-4,CASSRVGTGLVYGYTF
TRBJ2-1,TRBV30,CAWSLGLAGSNEQFF
TRBJ2-1,TRBV10-3,CAISESRSSSYNEQFF
TRBJ1-5,TRBV28,CASSPEGQGMHQPQHF
TRBJ2-1,TRBV7-6,CASSSRHRGSDYNEQFF
TRBJ2-7,TRBV7-9,CASSLGGQPYEQYF
TRBJ1-6,TRBV20-1,CSAKGGRNSPLHF
TRBJ2-7,TRBV4-3,CASSQARPGLIGRHPYEQYF
TRBJ2-6,TRBV9,CASSSGLAGASGANVLTF
TRBJ1-5,TRBV29-1,CSVETGGGQPQHF
TRBJ1-1,TRBV19,CASSIGGRMNTEAFF
TRBJ1-1,TRBV5-1,CASSLKSMNTEAFF
TRBJ2-1,TRBV14,CASSHSSGRFYNEQFF
TRBJ2-1,TRBV10-3,CAIKAGDSNEQFF
TRBJ1-3,TRBV4-3,CASSQDVASSGNTIYF
TRBJ1-3,TRBV3-1,CASSQDRYTLGDTIYF
TRBJ2-1,TRBV20-1,CSAPGGGQGFNEQFF
TRBJ2-2,TRBV4-3,CASSPRGGGANTGELFF
TRBJ1-1,TRBV11-2,CASSLVPRGGEAFF
TRBJ1-1,TRBV29-1,CSVDGPVEAFF
TRBJ1-4,TRBV7-6,CASSVTANTAEKLFF
TRBJ2-3,TRBV2,CATDRDRGTDTQYF
TRBJ2-7,TRBV7-2,CASSLGQGEYYEQYF
TRBJ2-1,TRBV29-1,CSVSGRSADEQFF
TRBJ1-6,TRBV7-2,CASSLSPGSPLHF
TRBJ1-5,TRBV6-1,CASKPGQGLSNQPQHF